The rows below give T cell receptor beta chains drawn from one sample of a study of control samples from healthy donors and cancer patients. The assay was immunoSEQ multiplex PCR, and TCRdb's table has in-frame clones only and misses some. The repertoire has 150,000 to 200,000 clones, 70% to 90% of them found once; the top ten carry around 12%. Material for sequencing was blood. These TCRs come from a man aged 25 to 45 in good health. Each CDR3 is given with its conserved first and last residue. A D gene is named only where the DNA matches it firmly. Rows give clone size only sometimes, using once, few, many, or a class for an expanded clone.

>NA|TRBV5-1|TRBJ1-2|TRBD1
CASSAGGTGAYGYTF
TGCGCCAGCAGCGCGGGGGGGACAGGGGCCTATGGCTACACCTTC
>NA|TRBV18|TRBJ1-5|TRBD1
CASSPQGAHGHQPQHF
TGTGCCAGCTCACCTCAGGGGGCCCACGGGCATCAGCCCCAGCATTTT
>NA|TRBV9|TRBJ2-1|NA
CASSPDSFSSYNEQFF
TGTGCCAGCAGCCCTGACAGTTTTAGCTCCTACAATGAGCAGTTCTTC
>NA|TRBV14|TRBJ1-2|NA
CASSQVITPLYGYTF
TGTGCCAGCAGCCAGGTGATAACGCCTCTCTATGGCTACACCTTC
>NA|TRBV28|TRBJ2-5|NA
CASSFVGGGSKETQYF
TGTGCCAGCAGTTTCGTGGGTGGTGGTTCGAAAGAGACCCAGTACTTC
>NA|TRBV6-6|TRBJ1-1|NA
CASSLTQRAEAFF
TGTGCCAGCAGCCTCACTCAGCGGGCTGAAGCTTTCTTT
>NA|TRBV5-4|TRBJ2-7|NA
CASSAAGTALRGGTF
TGTGCCAGCAGCGCGGCCGGGACAGCTTTACGAGGGGGGACCTTC
>NA|TRBV5-1|TRBJ1-1|TRBD1
CASSLGGTGMNTEAFF
TGCGCCAGCAGCTTGGGCGGGACAGGGATGAACACTGAAGCTTTCTTT
>NA|TRBV7-8|TRBJ1-3|TRBD1
CASSLARGRENTIYF
TGTGCCAGCAGCTTAGCGAGGGGGCGGGAAAACACCATATATTTT
>NA|TRBV19|TRBJ1-2|NA
CASSGYYYGYTF
TGTGCCAGTAGTGGGTACTACTATGGCTACACCTTC
>NA|TRBV6-4|TRBJ1-1|NA
CASSPGVPNTEAFF
TGTGCCAGCAGTCCCGGAGTCCCGAACACTGAAGCTTTCTTT
>NA|TRBV6-1|TRBJ2-5|TRBD1
CASSEGRGRGETQYF
TGTGCCAGCAGTGAAGGCAGGGGGCGCGGGGAGACCCAGTACTTC
>NA|TRBV5-5|TRBJ1-1|TRBD1
CASSLEDRVIYPPEAFF
TGTGCCAGCAGCTTGGAGGACAGGGTAATATACCCACCAGAAGCTTTCTTT
>NA|TRBV30|TRBJ2-7|NA
CAWNLRDHAYEQYF
TGTGCCTGGAATTTACGGGACCACGCCTACGAGCAGTACTTC
>NA|TRBV24-1|TRBJ2-2|NA
CATSDAGDTGELFF
TGTGCCACCAGTGACGCAGGGGACACCGGGGAGCTGTTTTTT
>NA|TRBV28|TRBJ1-5|TRBD1
CASSSTPFRGLSNQPQHF
TGTGCCAGCAGTTCTACCCCTTTCAGGGGGCTCAGCAATCAGCCCCAGCATTTT
>NA|TRBV6-5|TRBJ1-3|NA
CASSPKGLSGNTIYF
TGTGCCAGCAGCCCGAAAGGTCTCTCTGGAAACACCATATATTTT
>once|TRBV25-1|TRBJ2-7|NA
CASSDSSYEQYF
TGTGCCAGCTCGGACAGCTCCTACGAGCAGTACTTC
>NA|TRBV30|TRBJ2-1|NA
CAWSVGQEFF
TGTGCCTGGAGTGTAGGTCAAGAGTTCTTC
>NA|TRBV4-1|TRBJ1-1|NA
CASSQEGNRWNTEAFF
TGCGCCAGCAGCCAAGAAGGGAACAGGTGGAACACTGAAGCTTTCTTT
>once|TRBV5-1|TRBJ2-5|TRBD1
CASSFGQGKGETQYF
TGCGCCAGCAGCTTTGGACAGGGGAAAGGGGAGACCCAGTACTTC
>NA|TRBV27|TRBJ2-5|TRBD1
CASRDRKTSEGETQYF
TGTGCCAGCCGGGACAGGAAAACCTCAGAGGGGGAGACCCAGTACTTC
>NA|TRBV7-9|TRBJ1-6|TRBD1
CASSALTGKDSPLHF
TGTGCCAGCAGCGCCCTGACAGGGAAGGATTCACCCCTCCACTTT
>once|TRBV30|TRBJ1-2|NA
CAWSVRPVGGYTF
TGTGCCTGGAGTGTACGGCCCGTCGGTGGCTACACCTTC
>few|TRBV7-9|TRBJ1-5|NA
CASSLGGVQPQHF
TGTGCCAGCAGCTTAGGGGGCGTGCAGCCCCAGCATTTT
>NA|TRBV11-1|TRBJ2-2|NA
CASSPLPGELFF
TGTGCCAGCAGCCCCTTGCCCGGGGAGCTGTTTTTT
>NA|TRBV19|TRBJ2-1|NA
CASTGTNEQFF
TGTGCCAGTACGGGGACAAATGAGCAGTTCTTC
>NA|TRBV5-1|TRBJ2-1|TRBD2
CASSPPGLGPTNEQFF
TGCGCCAGCAGCCCCCCCGGACTAGGGCCCACGAATGAGCAGTTCTTC
>NA|TRBV28|TRBJ1-4|TRBD1
CASRNDQGANEKLFF
TGTGCCAGCAGGAATGACCAGGGGGCTAATGAAAAACTGTTTTTT
>NA|TRBV5-1|TRBJ2-1|NA
CASRDPGRRNEQFF
TGCGCCAGCAGGGACCCGGGACGGCGCAATGAGCAGTTCTTC
>NA|TRBV28|TRBJ1-3|NA
CASSLGALAGNTIYF
TGTGCCAGTAGTTTAGGGGCCCTGGCGGGAAACACCATATATTTT
>once|TRBV6-1|TRBJ1-3|NA
CASTELNSGNTIYF
TGTGCCAGCACTGAACTGAACTCTGGAAACACCATATATTTT
>NA|TRBV5-5|TRBJ2-2|TRBD2
CASSLESGRVVGELFF
TGTGCCAGCAGCCTCGAAAGCGGGAGGGTAGTCGGGGAGCTGTTTTTT
>NA|TRBV5-6|TRBJ2-5|NA
CASSLRETQYF
TGTGCCAGCAGCTTGCGCGAGACCCAGTACTTC
>NA|TRBV6-1|TRBJ2-1|NA
CASSEAEAEQFF
TGTGCCAGCAGTGAAGCGGAGGCTGAGCAGTTCTTC
>few|TRBV2|TRBJ2-2|TRBD1
CASSNPPDRGAGELFF
TGTGCCAGCAGTAATCCACCGGACAGGGGGGCCGGGGAGCTGTTTTTT
>once|TRBV18|TRBJ1-5|NA
CASSPQMGGQPQHF
TGTGCCAGCTCACCGCAAATGGGTGGCCAGCCCCAGCATTTT
>once|TRBV7-2|TRBJ2-1|TRBD2
CASSLREGQSGYNEQFF
TGTGCCAGCAGCTTGCGGGAGGGCCAGTCGGGGTACAATGAGCAGTTCTTC
>NA|TRBV9|TRBJ2-5|NA
CASSVWGSSGETQYF
TGTGCCAGCAGCGTGTGGGGGTCCTCCGGGGAGACCCAGTACTTC
>NA|TRBV12-5|TRBJ2-7|TRBD1
CASGFTTGTGVYEQYF
TGTGCTAGTGGTTTCACTACCGGGACAGGGGTCTACGAGCAGTACTTC